This passage covers 2 T cell receptor beta chains from one sample sequenced in a study of T cell responses to AZD1222 COVID-19 vaccine. Generated by immunoSEQ multiplex PCR, the TCRdb table keeps only in-frame clones and is missing some. This sample has approximately 140,000 clones, with about 90% found just once. The specimen was peripheral blood, collected on day 0 of AZD1222 vaccination. These receptors all stem from an adult in good health.

This chain connects TRBV6-5 to TRBJ2-1, with 10 nucleotides matching TRBD2. The V segment lost 6 bases and the J segment 2 bases; nucleotides outside the gene matches: 4. CDR1 is MNHEY and CDR2 is SVGAGI in the germline V gene. This CDR3 has 15 residues. The CDR3 spells CASSPLAGAYNEQFF. CDR3 nucleotide sequence: TGTGCCAGCAGCCCGCTAGCGGGGGCCTACAATGAGCAGTTCTTC.

This chain connects TRBV3-1 (or the pseudogene TRBV3-2) to TRBJ2-1; 9 bases agree with TRBD1. The germline V gene encodes CDR1 LGHDT and CDR2 YNNKEL (reference sequence). The CDR3 totals 13 residues. Trimming cost V 10 bases and J 4 bases; bases outside gene matches: 5. Here the CDR3 DNA reads TGTGCCACAGGGGACAGGGTATACAATGAGCAGTTCTTC. Translating it yields CATGDRVYNEQFF.